One and the same sample provided the 8 T cell receptor beta chains below, sequenced in a study of blood T cell repertoires in COVID-19 (TCRdb year 2020). Library preparation used the immunoSEQ multiplex PCR assay. Drawn from immuneACCESS, this table holds only the in-frame rearrangements with V and J called that TCRdb kept. Clones are partly lost; checked studies trace under half to an unresolved V gene and leave the rest unexplained. The sample yields some 240,000 clones; 75% to 85% were counted once. Roughly 2.2% of the sample lies in the top ten. What was sequenced was peripheral blood. The receptors here all came from a woman in her 70s with COVID-19, enrolled during active disease.

The chain recombines TRBV12-3 or TRBV12-4 with TRBJ1-2, with 7 nucleotides matching TRBD1. V shed 5 bases and J 6 bases; nucleotides not matched to a gene: 6. This CDR3 spans 13 amino acids. This chain's CDR3 is CASSHRGWDGYTF. The DNA for the CDR3 is TGTGCCAGCAGTCACAGGGGATGGGATGGCTACACCTTC.

The chain uses TRBV6-1 and TRBJ2-7; perhaps TRBD1 as D (6 bases). With 3 bases removed from V and 1 base from J, the gap between germline ends came to 13 bases. CDR1 MNHNS and CDR2 SASEGT come from the germline V gene. The CDR3 sequence is 15 residues long. CDR3: CASSDPGHVSYEQYF. The CDR3 DNA reads as TGTGCCAGCAGTGACCCGGGACACGTTTCCTACGAGCAGTACTTC.

V gene TRBV6-1 combines with J gene TRBJ2-3; TRBD2 agrees at 13 bases. The germline V gene encodes CDR1 MNHNS and CDR2 SASEGT. There are 18 residues in the CDR3. V gave up 2 bases and J gave up 0 bases; unmatched junction bases: 5. The DNA of the CDR3 is TGTGCCAGCAGTGAAAGCCTGACTAGCGGGGGGAGCACAGATACGCAGTATTTT. This encodes CASSESLTSGGSTDTQYF.

CDR3 loop: CASRHGYSTDTQYF. DNA for the CDR3: TGTGCCAGCCGTCACGGTTATAGCACAGATACGCAGTATTTT. This rearrangement joins TRBV5-8 to TRBJ2-3; no clear D gene. Trimming took 7 bases from V and 0 from J, leaving 12 bases between them. Germline V gene data show CDR1 as SGHTS and CDR2 as YDEGEE. There are 14 residues in the CDR3.

The genes are TRBV4-1 and TRBJ2-1; 7 bases map to TRBD2. The length of the CDR3 is 19 residues. Unmatched junction bases numbered 11, after V lost 0 bases and J lost 0 bases. Looked up from germline, CDR1 is MGHRA and CDR2 is YSYEKL. CDR3 amino acids: CASSQDHYAGGSSYNEQFF. The CDR3 DNA is TGCGCCAGCAGCCAAGATCATTATGCGGGCGGGAGCTCCTACAATGAGCAGTTCTTC.

The chain joins TRBV24-1 to TRBJ1-1; D unresolved. Between the trimmed V and J ends, which lost 5 bases and 1 base, there was a span of 7 bases. The germline gives CDR1 KGHDR, CDR2 SFDVKD. This CDR3 comprises 13 residues. The CDR3 nucleotides read TGTGCCACCAGTGCGAAAGCGAACACTGAAGCTTTCTTT. Translating gives CATSAKANTEAFF.

Points on this clone: It is unclear where the CDR3 begins or ends on the DNA, so no DNA is shown, and the CDR3 is as TCRdb lists it. This chain connects TRBV6-5 to TRBJ1-1; TRBD1 reflects the table's D call only, with no check against the DNA. Germline V gene lookup returns CDR1 MNHEY and CDR2 SVGAGI. The CDR3 contains 14 residues when both ends are counted. The CDR3 here is CASSSSDRGTEAFF.

The rearrangement joins TRBV5-4 to TRBJ2-1; TRBD2 might be the D (5 bases). From germline, CDR1 is SGHNT and CDR2 YYREEE (reference sequence). V lost 3 bases to trimming and J lost 4 bases, with 17 bases between them. The CDR3 sequence is 16 residues long. CDR3 coding DNA: TGTGCCAGCAGCTCCGTCCCGGGTAGCGTATACAATGAGCAGTTCTTC. Translating it yields CASSSVPGSVYNEQFF.